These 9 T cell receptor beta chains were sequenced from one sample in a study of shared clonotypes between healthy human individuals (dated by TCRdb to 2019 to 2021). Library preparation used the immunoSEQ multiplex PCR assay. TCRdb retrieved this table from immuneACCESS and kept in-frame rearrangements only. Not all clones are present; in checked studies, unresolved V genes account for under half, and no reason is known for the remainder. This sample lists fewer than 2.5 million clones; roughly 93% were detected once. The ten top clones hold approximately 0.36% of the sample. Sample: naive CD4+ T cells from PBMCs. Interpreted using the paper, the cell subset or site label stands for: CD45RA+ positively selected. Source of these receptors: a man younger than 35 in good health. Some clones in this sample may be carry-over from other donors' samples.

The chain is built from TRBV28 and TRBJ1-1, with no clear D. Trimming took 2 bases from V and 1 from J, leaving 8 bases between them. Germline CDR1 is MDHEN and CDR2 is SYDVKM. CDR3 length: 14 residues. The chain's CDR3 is CASSLKFRNTEAFF. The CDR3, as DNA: TGTGCCAGCAGTTTAAAGTTTAGGAACACTGAAGCTTTCTTT. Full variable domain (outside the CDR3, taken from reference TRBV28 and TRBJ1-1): DVKVTQSSRYLVKRTGEKVFLECVQDMDHENMFWYRQDPGLGLRLIYFSYDVKMKEKGDIPEGYSVSREKKERFSLILESASTNQTSMYLCASSLKFRNTEAFFGQGTRLTVV.

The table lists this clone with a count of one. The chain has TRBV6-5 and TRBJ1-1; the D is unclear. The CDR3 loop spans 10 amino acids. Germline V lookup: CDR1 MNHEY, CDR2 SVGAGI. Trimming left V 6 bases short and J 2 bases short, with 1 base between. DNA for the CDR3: TGTGCCAGCAGAAACACTGAAGCTTTCTTT. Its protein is CASRNTEAFF.

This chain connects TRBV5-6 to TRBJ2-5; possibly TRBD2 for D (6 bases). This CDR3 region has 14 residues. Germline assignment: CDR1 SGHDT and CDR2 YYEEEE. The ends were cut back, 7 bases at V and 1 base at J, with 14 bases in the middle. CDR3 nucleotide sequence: TGTGCCAGCCACCGGCGGGATACCCAAGAGACCCAGTACTTC. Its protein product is CASHRRDTQETQYF.

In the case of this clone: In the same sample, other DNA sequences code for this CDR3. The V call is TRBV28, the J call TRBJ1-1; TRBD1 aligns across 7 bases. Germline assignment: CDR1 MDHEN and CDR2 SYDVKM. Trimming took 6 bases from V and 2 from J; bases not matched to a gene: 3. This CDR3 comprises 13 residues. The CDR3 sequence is CASRTGPNTEAFF. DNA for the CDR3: TGTGCCAGCAGGACAGGGCCTAACACTGAAGCTTTCTTT.

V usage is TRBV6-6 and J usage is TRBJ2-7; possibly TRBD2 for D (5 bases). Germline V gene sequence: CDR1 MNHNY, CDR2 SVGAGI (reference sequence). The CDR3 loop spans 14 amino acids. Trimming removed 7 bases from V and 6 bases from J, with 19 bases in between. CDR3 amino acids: CASNGPERRGEQYF. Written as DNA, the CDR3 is TGTGCCAGCAACGGCCCTGAGCGGCGCGGCGAGCAGTACTTC.

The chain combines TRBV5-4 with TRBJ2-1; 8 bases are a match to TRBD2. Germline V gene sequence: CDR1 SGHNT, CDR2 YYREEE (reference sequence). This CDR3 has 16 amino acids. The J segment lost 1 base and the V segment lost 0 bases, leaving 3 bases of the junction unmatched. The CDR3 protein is CASSLAAGVSYNEQFF. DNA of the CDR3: TGTGCCAGCAGCTTGGCAGCGGGAGTTTCCTACAATGAGCAGTTCTTC.

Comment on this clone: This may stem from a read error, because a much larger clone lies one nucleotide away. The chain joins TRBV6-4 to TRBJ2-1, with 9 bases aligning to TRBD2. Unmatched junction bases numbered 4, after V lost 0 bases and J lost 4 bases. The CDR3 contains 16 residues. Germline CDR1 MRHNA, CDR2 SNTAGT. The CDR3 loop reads CASSDSPSGVYNEQFF. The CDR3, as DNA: TGTGCCAGCAGTGACTCGCCTAGCGGGGTATACAATGAGCAGTTCTTC.

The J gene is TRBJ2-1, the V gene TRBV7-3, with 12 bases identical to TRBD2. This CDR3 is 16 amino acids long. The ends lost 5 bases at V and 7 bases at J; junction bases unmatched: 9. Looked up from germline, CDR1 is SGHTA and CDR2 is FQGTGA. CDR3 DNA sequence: TGTGCCAGCAGCCGTCGACTAGCGGGAGAAGGGAATGAGCAGTTCTTC. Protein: CASSRRLAGEGNEQFF.

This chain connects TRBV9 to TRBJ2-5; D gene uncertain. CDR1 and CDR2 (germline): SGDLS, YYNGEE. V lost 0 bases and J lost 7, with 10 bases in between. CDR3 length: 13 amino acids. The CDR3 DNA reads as TGTGCCAGCAGCGTAGACCCCTCTGGGACCCAGTACTTC. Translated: CASSVDPSGTQYF.